These T cell receptor beta chains were read from a single sample in a study of T cells in localized non-small cell lung cancer. Assay used: immunoSEQ multiplex PCR; TCRdb lists only in-frame clones, some missing. The data contain about 33,000 clones, 85% to 90% of them singletons. The sequences come from peripheral blood, collected before any cancer treatment. The receptors here all came from a man aged 35 to 70 with stage I lung adenocarcinoma. CDR3s include the opening cysteine and the closing phenylalanine or tryptophan. The D gene is left open where the match is weak. The listing skips clone size in some rows; elsewhere it reads once, few, many or a size class.

j_call: TRBJ2-7; d_call: -; v_call: TRBV4-2; clone_size: -; cdr3_nt: TGTGCCAGCAGCCAATGGGACAAGACCTACGAGCAGTACTTC; cdr3_aa: CASSQWDKTYEQYF
j_call: TRBJ1-5; d_call: -; v_call: TRBV4-1; clone_size: -; cdr3_nt: TGCGCCAGCAGCCGAGCCCCGACAGTTAGCAATCAGCCCCAGCATTTT; cdr3_aa: CASSRAPTVSNQPQHF
j_call: TRBJ1-3; d_call: -; v_call: TRBV9; clone_size: -; cdr3_nt: TGTGCCAGCAGCCCCACGGCCCCAGGGAGCTCTGGAAACACCATATATTTT; cdr3_aa: CASSPTAPGSSGNTIYF
j_call: TRBJ1-1; d_call: -; v_call: TRBV10-3; clone_size: -; cdr3_nt: TGTGCCATCAAGGGGGGGTTTGAGGGGAACACTGAAGCTTTCTTT; cdr3_aa: CAIKGGFEGNTEAFF
j_call: TRBJ1-2; d_call: -; v_call: TRBV6-5; clone_size: -; cdr3_nt: TGTGCCAGCAGTTACTTGGGCTCGGGCTACACCTTC; cdr3_aa: CASSYLGSGYTF
j_call: TRBJ2-2; d_call: -; v_call: TRBV18; clone_size: -; cdr3_nt: TGTGCCAGCTCTAACACCGCGAACACCGGGGAGCTGTTTTTT; cdr3_aa: CASSNTANTGELFF
j_call: TRBJ2-7; d_call: TRBD1; v_call: TRBV7-9; clone_size: -; cdr3_nt: TGTGCCAGCAGCCCTACGGGGACAGCCCGGCGGTCCTACGAGCAGTACTTC; cdr3_aa: CASSPTGTARRSYEQYF
j_call: TRBJ2-5; d_call: -; v_call: TRBV19; clone_size: -; cdr3_nt: TGTGCCAGTAGTCTGGGACTGATCCAAGAGACCCAGTACTTC; cdr3_aa: CASSLGLIQETQYF
j_call: TRBJ1-2; d_call: -; v_call: TRBV11-2; clone_size: -; cdr3_nt: TGTGCCAGCAGCTTAGCCGGCAGCCGGGGGGGCTACACCTTC; cdr3_aa: CASSLAGSRGGYTF
j_call: TRBJ1-5; d_call: TRBD1; v_call: TRBV19; clone_size: medium-sized; cdr3_nt: TGTGCCAGTAGTGGGACAGGGCTTCAGCCCCAGCATTTT; cdr3_aa: CASSGTGLQPQHF
j_call: TRBJ1-5; d_call: -; v_call: TRBV25-1; clone_size: -; cdr3_nt: TGTGCCAGCAGTCCCCCATCCGTGACGGGAACAGGGCCCCAGCATTTT; cdr3_aa: CASSPPSVTGTGPQHF
j_call: TRBJ1-6; d_call: -; v_call: TRBV27; clone_size: few; cdr3_nt: TGTGCCAGCAGTCCATCATTCTCCTCACCCCTCCACTTT; cdr3_aa: CASSPSFSSPLHF
j_call: TRBJ2-3; d_call: -; v_call: TRBV2; clone_size: -; cdr3_nt: TGTGCCAGCAGCGGACAGTCCTTAGTGAATACGCAGTATTTT; cdr3_aa: CASSGQSLVNTQYF
j_call: TRBJ1-3; d_call: TRBD1; v_call: TRBV5-5; clone_size: few; cdr3_nt: TGTGCCAGCAGCGTCTCCGGGACAGGGGGTGGGCGAAACACCATATATTTT; cdr3_aa: CASSVSGTGGGRNTIYF
j_call: TRBJ1-1; d_call: -; v_call: TRBV4-1; clone_size: -; cdr3_nt: TGCGCCAGCAGCCAATTAAACTTTGGTGAAGCTTTCTTT; cdr3_aa: CASSQLNFGEAFF
j_call: TRBJ1-2; d_call: -; v_call: TRBV5-4; clone_size: -; cdr3_nt: TGTGCCAGCAGCTCCACTCAGAGACGAGATGGCTACACCTTC; cdr3_aa: CASSSTQRRDGYTF
j_call: TRBJ2-3; d_call: TRBD2; v_call: TRBV15; clone_size: -; cdr3_nt: TGTGCCACCAGCAGAACGACCGGGACTAGCGGGGGGGCCCGAGATACGCAGTATTTT; cdr3_aa: CATSRTTGTSGGARDTQYF
j_call: TRBJ2-4; d_call: -; v_call: TRBV12-5; clone_size: -; cdr3_nt: TGTGCTAGTGCCCTGGGGGGGCAAAACATTCAGTACTTC; cdr3_aa: CASALGGQNIQYF
j_call: TRBJ2-2; d_call: TRBD1; v_call: TRBV5-1; clone_size: -; cdr3_nt: TGCGCCAGCAGCGGACAGGGGTTTGGCACCGGGGAGCTGTTTTTT; cdr3_aa: CASSGQGFGTGELFF
j_call: TRBJ2-7; d_call: -; v_call: TRBV18; clone_size: -; cdr3_nt: TGTGCCAGCTCACCACGACAGACGTACGAGCAGTACTTC; cdr3_aa: CASSPRQTYEQYF
j_call: TRBJ2-2; d_call: -; v_call: TRBV6-4; clone_size: -; cdr3_nt: TGTGCCAGCAGTGTACTAGCGAACACCGGGGAGCTGTTTTTT; cdr3_aa: CASSVLANTGELFF
j_call: TRBJ1-1; d_call: -; v_call: TRBV11-3; clone_size: -; cdr3_nt: TGTGCCAGCGGCCGTGAGGGGACAGAAGCTTTCTTT; cdr3_aa: CASGREGTEAFF
j_call: TRBJ1-2; d_call: TRBD1; v_call: TRBV6-1; clone_size: -; cdr3_nt: TGTGCCAGCAGGGAGATCTTACAGGGGTTGTATGGCTACACCTTC; cdr3_aa: CASREILQGLYGYTF
j_call: TRBJ1-4; d_call: -; v_call: TRBV7-2; clone_size: -; cdr3_nt: TGTGCCAGCAGCTTATTGGGACGGCCGAATGAAAAACTGTTTTTT; cdr3_aa: CASSLLGRPNEKLFF
j_call: TRBJ1-3; d_call: -; v_call: TRBV5-1; clone_size: -; cdr3_nt: TGCGCCAGCAGCTCAAGAAGCTCTGGAAACACCATATATTTT; cdr3_aa: CASSSRSSGNTIYF
j_call: TRBJ2-2; d_call: -; v_call: TRBV6-5; clone_size: once; cdr3_nt: TGTGCCAGCGTGGGAAACACCGGGGAGCTGTTTTTT; cdr3_aa: CASVGNTGELFF
j_call: TRBJ1-1; d_call: -; v_call: TRBV30; clone_size: -; cdr3_nt: TGTGCCTGCTACGGTATGGACACTGAAGCTTTCTTT; cdr3_aa: CACYGMDTEAFF
j_call: TRBJ2-1; d_call: TRBD2; v_call: TRBV18; clone_size: -; cdr3_nt: TGTGCCAGCTCACCGGGACTAAATGAGCAGTTCTTC; cdr3_aa: CASSPGLNEQFF
j_call: TRBJ2-3; d_call: TRBD2; v_call: TRBV29-1; clone_size: -; cdr3_nt: TGCAGCGTTATCAGCGGGGGGGCTAGCACAGATACGCAGTATTTT; cdr3_aa: CSVISGGASTDTQYF
j_call: TRBJ1-2; d_call: -; v_call: TRBV6-1; clone_size: -; cdr3_nt: TGTGCCAGCAGTGAAGGGCCCGGGGGGGTCTATGGCTACACCTTC; cdr3_aa: CASSEGPGGVYGYTF
j_call: TRBJ2-6; d_call: TRBD2; v_call: TRBV5-4; clone_size: -; cdr3_nt: TGTGCCAGCAGCTTGGTAGCGGGGGGCGGCTCTGGGGCCAACGTCCTGACTTTC; cdr3_aa: CASSLVAGGGSGANVLTF
j_call: TRBJ1-6; d_call: -; v_call: TRBV9; clone_size: -; cdr3_nt: TGTGCCAGCAGCGTAGGCGGGGGGTCCCACAATTCACCCCTCCACTTT; cdr3_aa: CASSVGGGSHNSPLHF
j_call: TRBJ1-2; d_call: -; v_call: TRBV7-8; clone_size: -; cdr3_nt: TGTGCCAGCAGCCCCGGCTGGAGGGAGGGCTACACCTTC; cdr3_aa: CASSPGWREGYTF